A single T cell receptor (beta chain) is shown here with its context. What it recognizes is unknown. The sample comes from a study of T cells after yellow fever vaccination. The study's findings and limits: Researchers cautioned that FACS-sorted repertoires could harbor abundant clonotypes contaminating from the bulk population.

MiXCR, run by TCRdb on the 5' RACE reads, gives a single entry per CDR3 protein. Of a few hundred thousand distinct CDR3 sequences listed, less than 9.5% are singletons. With 0 bases removed from V and 9 bases from J, the gap between germline ends came to 12 bases. Germline assignment: CDR1 LGHNA and CDR2 YNFKEQ. This CDR3 contains 15 residues. The chain joins TRBV4-2 to TRBJ1-6; possible D gene TRBD1, 5 bases. This receptor was taken from a man between 18 and 29 years old who received the YFV17D yellow fever vaccine. Here the sequenced sample was CD4+ T cells sorted from PBMCs, taken 5 days after the yellow fever booster vaccination. Here the CDR3 reads CASSQDQGLSSPLHF. CDR3 nucleotide sequence: TGTGCCAGCAGCCAAGATCAGGGTCTCTCTTCACCCCTCCACTTT.